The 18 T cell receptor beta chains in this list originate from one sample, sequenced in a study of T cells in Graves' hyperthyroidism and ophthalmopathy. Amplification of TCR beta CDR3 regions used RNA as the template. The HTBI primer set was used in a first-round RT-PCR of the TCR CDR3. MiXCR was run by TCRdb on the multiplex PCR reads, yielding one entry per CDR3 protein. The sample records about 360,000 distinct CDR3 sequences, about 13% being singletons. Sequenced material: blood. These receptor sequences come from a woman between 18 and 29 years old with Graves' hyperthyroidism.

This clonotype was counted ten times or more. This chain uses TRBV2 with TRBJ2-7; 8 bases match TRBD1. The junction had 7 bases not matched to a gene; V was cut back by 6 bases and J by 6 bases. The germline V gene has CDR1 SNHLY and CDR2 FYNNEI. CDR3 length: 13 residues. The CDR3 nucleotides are TGTGCCAGCAGGACAGGGGCGGTCTCCGAGCAGTACTTC. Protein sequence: CASRTGAVSEQYF.

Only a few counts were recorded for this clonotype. CDR3 region: CASSLQSGWNEQYF. Here the CDR3 DNA reads TGTGCCAGCAGTCTCCAAAGCGGGTGGAACGAGCAGTACTTC. V is TRBV6-1 and J is TRBJ2-7; a possible D gene is TRBD2 (6 bases). Looked up from germline, CDR1 is MNHNS and CDR2 is SASEGT. V lost 5 bases, J lost 5 bases, and 16 bases lay in between. The length of the CDR3 is 14 residues.

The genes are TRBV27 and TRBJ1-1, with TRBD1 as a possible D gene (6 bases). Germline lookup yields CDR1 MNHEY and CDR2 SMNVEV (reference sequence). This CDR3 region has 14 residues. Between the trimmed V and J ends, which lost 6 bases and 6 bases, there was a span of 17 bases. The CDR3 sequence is CASSHAGEGSEAFF. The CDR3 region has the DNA TGTGCCAGCAGCCACGCAGGGGAGGGATCTGAAGCTTTCTTT.

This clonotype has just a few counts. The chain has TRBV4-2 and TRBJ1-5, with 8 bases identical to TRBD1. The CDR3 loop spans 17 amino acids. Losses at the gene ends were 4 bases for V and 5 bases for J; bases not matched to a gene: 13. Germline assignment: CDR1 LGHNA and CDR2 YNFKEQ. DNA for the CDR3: TGTGCCAGCAGCCGAACGGGCGGGGACAGGAAGCATCAGCCCCAGCATTTT. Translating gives CASSRTGGDRKHQPQHF.

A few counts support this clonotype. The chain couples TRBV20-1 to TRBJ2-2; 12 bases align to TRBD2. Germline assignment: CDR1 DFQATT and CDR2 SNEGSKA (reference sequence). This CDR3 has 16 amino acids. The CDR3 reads CSPIRLAGVLGGELFF. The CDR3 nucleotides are TGCAGCCCCATCCGACTAGCGGGAGTACTGGGCGGGGAGCTGTTTTTT.

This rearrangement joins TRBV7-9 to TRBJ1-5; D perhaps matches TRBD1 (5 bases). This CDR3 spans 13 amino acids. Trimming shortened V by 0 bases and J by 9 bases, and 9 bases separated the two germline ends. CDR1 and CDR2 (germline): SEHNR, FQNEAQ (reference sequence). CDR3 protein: CASSLAGTLPQHF. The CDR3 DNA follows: TGTGCCAGCAGCTTAGCCGGGACCCTGCCCCAGCATTTT.

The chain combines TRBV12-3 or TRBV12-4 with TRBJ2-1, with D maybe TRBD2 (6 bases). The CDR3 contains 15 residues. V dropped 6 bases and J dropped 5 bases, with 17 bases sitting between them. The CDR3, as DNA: TGTGCCAGCAGCCGCCGGGAGCGGGTCAACAATGAGCAGTTCTTC. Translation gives CASSRRERVNNEQFF.

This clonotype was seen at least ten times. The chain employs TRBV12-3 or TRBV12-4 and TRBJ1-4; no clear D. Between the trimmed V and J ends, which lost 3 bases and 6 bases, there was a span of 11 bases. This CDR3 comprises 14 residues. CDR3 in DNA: TGTGCCAGCAGTTTTATTCCGGTCCATGAAAAACTGTTTTTT. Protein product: CASSFIPVHEKLFF.

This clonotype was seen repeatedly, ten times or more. CDR3 amino acids: CSASRGSYEQYF. The CDR3 bases are TGCAGTGCTAGTCGGGGATCCTACGAGCAGTACTTC. The chain employs TRBV20-1 and TRBJ2-7; maybe TRBD2 (5 bases). Trimming removed 3 bases at V and 1 base at J, with 7 bases between. This CDR3 region has 12 residues. Germline CDR1 DFQATT, CDR2 SNEGSKA (reference sequence).

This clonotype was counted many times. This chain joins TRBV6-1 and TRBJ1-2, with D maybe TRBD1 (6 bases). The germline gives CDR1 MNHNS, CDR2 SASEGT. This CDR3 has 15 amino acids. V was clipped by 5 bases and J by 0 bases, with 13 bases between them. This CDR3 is CASSPTGQPNYGYTF. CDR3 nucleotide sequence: TGTGCCAGCAGTCCGACAGGACAGCCTAACTATGGCTACACCTTC.

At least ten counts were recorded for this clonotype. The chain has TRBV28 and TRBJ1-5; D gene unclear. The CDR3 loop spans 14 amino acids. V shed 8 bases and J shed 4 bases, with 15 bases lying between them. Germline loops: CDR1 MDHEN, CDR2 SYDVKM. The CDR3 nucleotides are TGTGCCAGCTTACAAGGTGGACGAAATCAGCCCCAGCATTTT. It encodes CASLQGGRNQPQHF.

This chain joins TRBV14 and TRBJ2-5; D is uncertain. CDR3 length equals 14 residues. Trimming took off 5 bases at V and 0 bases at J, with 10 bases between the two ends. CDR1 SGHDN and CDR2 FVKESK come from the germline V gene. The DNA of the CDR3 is TGTGCCAGCAGCTACCACCAGTACCAAGAGACCCAGTACTTC. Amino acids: CASSYHQYQETQYF.

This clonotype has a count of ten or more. The CDR3 DNA is TGTGCCAGCAGGCCGGGGGGCGTAAGAAAAAATCAGCCCCAGCATTTT. Its translation: CASRPGGVRKNQPQHF. The chain recombines TRBV6-1 with TRBJ1-5; perhaps TRBD1 as D (6 bases). CDR3 length equals 16 residues. V was clipped by 6 bases and J by 4 bases, with 19 bases between them. Germline V gene lookup returns CDR1 MNHNS and CDR2 SASEGT.

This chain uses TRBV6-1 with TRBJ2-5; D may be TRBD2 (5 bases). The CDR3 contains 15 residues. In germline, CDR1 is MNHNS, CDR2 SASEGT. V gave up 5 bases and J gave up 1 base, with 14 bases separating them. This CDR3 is CASSSPGVSQETQYF. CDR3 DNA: TGTGCCAGCAGTTCCCCCGGGGTTTCCCAAGAGACCCAGTACTTC.

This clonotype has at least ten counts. The CDR3 sequence is CSAQGGGPSYNEQFF. The CDR3 coding sequence is TGCAGTGCCCAGGGCGGGGGGCCTTCCTACAATGAGCAGTTCTTC. The J gene is TRBJ2-1, the V gene TRBV20-1; 8 positions agree with TRBD2. With 6 bases clipped from V and 1 base from J, the junction kept 8 bases outside the gene matches. The germline V gene encodes CDR1 DFQATT and CDR2 SNEGSKA (reference sequence). This CDR3 contains 15 residues.

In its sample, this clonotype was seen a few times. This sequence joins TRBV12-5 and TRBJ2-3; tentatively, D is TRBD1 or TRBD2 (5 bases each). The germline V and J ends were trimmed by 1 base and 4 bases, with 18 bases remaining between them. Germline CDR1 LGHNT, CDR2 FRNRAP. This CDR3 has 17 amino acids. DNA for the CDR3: TGTGCTAGTGGTTTGGGGGGGTCTTCCACCAGCGCAGATACGCAGTATTTT. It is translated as CASGLGGSSTSADTQYF.

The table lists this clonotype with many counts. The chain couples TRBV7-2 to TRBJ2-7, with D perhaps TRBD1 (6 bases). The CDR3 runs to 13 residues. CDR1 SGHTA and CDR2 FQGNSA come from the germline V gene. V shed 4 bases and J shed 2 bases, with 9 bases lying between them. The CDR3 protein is CASSSGQPYEQYF. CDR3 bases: TGTGCCAGCAGCTCCGGACAGCCCTACGAGCAGTACTTC.

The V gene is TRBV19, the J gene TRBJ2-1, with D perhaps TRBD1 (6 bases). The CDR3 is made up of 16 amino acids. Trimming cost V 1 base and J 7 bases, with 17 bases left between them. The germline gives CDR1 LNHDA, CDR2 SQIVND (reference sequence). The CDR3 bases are TGTGCCAGTAGTATAGCAGCTGAGCCGAGGGGGAATGAGCAGTTCTTC. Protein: CASSIAAEPRGNEQFF.